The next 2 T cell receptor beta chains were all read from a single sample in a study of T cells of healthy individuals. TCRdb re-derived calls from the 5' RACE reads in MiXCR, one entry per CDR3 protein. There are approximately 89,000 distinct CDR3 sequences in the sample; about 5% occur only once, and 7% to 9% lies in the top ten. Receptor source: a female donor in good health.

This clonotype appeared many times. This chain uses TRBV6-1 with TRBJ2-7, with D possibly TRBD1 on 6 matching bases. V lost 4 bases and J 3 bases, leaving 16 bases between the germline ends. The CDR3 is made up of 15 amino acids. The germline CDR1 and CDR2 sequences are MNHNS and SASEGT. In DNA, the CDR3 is TGTGCCAGCAGTGCGGGGTGGGGGCTCGACTACGAGCAGTACTTC. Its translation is CASSAGWGLDYEQYF.

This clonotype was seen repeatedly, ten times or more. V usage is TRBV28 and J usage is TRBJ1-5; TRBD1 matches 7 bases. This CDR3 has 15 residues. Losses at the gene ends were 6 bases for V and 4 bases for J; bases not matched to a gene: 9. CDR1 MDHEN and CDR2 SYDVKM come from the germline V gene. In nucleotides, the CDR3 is TGTGCCAGCAGGGTAGGAGGGGGCGGGAATCAGCCCCAGCATTTT. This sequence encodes CASRVGGGGNQPQHF.